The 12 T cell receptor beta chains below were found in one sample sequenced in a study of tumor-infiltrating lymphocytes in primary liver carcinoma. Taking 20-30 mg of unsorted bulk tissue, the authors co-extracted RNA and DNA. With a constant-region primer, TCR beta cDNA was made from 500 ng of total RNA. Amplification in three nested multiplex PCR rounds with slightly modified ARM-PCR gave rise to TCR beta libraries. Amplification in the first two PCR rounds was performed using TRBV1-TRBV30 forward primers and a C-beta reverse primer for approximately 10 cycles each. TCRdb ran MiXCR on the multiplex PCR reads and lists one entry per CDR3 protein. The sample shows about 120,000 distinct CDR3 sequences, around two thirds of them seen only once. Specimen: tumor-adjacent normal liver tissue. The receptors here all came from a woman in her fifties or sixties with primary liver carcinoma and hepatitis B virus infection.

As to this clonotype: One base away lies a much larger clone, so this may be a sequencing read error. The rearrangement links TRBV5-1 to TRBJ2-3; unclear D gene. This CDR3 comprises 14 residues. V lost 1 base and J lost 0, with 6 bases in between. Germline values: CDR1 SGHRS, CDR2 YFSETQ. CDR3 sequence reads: CASSLIQSTDTQYF. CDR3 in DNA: TGCGCCAGCAGCTTGATCCAGAGCACAGATACGCAGTATTTT.

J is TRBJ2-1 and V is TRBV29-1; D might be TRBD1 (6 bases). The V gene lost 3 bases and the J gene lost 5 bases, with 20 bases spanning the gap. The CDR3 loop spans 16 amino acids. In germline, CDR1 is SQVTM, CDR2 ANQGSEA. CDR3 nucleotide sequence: TGCAGCGTTGATGATCAGGGGCGGAGGACCGACAATGAGCAGTTCTTC. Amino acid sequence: CSVDDQGRRTDNEQFF.

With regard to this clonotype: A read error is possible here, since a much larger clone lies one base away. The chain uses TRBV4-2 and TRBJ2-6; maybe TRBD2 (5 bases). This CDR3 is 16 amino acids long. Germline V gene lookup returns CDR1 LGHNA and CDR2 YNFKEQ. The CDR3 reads CTSSQNGGFGANVLTF. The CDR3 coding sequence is TGTACCAGCAGCCAGAATGGCGGGTTTGGGGCCAACGTCCTGACTTTC.

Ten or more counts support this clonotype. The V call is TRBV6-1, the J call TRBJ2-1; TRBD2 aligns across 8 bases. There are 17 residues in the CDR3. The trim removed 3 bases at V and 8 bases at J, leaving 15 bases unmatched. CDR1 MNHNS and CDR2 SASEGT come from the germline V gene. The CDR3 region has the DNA TGTGCCAGCAGTGACCCGCGCGGGACTAGTCTTCGGGATGAGCAGTTCTTC. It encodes CASSDPRGTSLRDEQFF.

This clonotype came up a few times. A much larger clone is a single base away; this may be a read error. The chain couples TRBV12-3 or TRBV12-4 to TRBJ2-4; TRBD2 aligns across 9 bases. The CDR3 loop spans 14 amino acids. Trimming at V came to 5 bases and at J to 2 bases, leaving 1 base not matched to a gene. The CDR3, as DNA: TGTGCCAGCAGTAGCGGGAGGACCAAAAACATTCAGTACTTC. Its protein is CASSSGRTKNIQYF.

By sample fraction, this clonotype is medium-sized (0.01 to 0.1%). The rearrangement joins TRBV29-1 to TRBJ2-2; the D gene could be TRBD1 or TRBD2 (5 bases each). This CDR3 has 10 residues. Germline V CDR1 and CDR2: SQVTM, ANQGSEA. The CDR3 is CGTYTGELFF. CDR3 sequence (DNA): TGCGGGACCTACACCGGGGAGCTGTTTTTT.

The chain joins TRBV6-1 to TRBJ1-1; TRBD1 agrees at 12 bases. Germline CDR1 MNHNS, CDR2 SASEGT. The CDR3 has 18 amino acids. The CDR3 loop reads CANSESPGQGALNTEAFF. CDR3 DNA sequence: TGTGCGAACAGTGAATCCCCGGGACAGGGGGCTCTGAACACTGAAGCTTTCTTT.

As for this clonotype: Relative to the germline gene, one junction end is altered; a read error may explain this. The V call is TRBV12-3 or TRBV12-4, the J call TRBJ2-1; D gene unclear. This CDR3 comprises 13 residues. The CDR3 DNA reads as TGTACCAGCAGTTTGTTAATTTCCAATGAGCAGTTCTTC. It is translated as CTSSLLISNEQFF.

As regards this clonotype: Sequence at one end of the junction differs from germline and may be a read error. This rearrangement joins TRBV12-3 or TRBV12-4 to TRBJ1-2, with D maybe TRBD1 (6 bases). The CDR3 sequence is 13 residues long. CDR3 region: CSSNRAGAYGYTF. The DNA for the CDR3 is TGTTCCAGCAATCGAGCAGGGGCCTATGGCTACACCTTC.

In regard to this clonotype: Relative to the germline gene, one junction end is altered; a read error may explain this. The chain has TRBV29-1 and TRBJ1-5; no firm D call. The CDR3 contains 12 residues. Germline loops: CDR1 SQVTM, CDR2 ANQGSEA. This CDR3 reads CSVAVNNQSQHF. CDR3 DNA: TGCAGCGTTGCAGTGAACAATCAGTCCCAGCATTTC.

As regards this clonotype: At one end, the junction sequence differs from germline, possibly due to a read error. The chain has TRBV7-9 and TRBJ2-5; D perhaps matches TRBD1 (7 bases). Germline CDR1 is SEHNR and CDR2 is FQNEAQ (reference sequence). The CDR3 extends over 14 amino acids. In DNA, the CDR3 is TGTGCCAGCAGCTTAGCAGGGGGCAGGGAGGCCCAATACTTC. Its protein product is CASSLAGGREAQYF.

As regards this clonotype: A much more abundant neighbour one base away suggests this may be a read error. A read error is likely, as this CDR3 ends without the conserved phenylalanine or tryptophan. The CDR3 DNA follows: TGTGCCAGCAGCGACGCCGGGACACGAAAACAAGAGACCCAGTACTTG. Translated: CASSDAGTRKQETQYL. The V and J genes are TRBV13 and TRBJ2-5; possible D gene TRBD1, 6 bases. Trimming removed 5 bases at V and 2 bases at J, with 18 bases between. Germline lookup yields CDR1 PRHDT and CDR2 FYEKMQ (reference sequence). The CDR3 length is 16 residues.